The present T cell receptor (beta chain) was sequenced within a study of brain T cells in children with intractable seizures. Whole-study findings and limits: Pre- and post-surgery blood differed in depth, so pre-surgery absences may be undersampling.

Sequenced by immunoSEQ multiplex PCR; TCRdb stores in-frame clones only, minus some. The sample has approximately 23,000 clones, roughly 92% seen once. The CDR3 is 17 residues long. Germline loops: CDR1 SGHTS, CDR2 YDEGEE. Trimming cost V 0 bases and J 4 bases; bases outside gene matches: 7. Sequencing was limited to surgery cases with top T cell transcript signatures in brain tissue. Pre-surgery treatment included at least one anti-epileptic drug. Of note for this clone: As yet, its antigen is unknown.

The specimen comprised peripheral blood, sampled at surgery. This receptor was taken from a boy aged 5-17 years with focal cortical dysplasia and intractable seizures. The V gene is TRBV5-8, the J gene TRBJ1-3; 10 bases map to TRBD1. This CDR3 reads CASSLESGQGPGNTIYF. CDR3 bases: TGTGCCAGCAGCTTGGAGTCGGGACAGGGGCCGGGAAACACCATATATTTT.